Listed below are T cell receptor beta chains from one sample, sequenced in a study of control samples from healthy donors and cancer patients. Measured with immunoSEQ multiplex PCR; TCRdb has only the in-frame clones, and not every one. The table shows 120,000 or so clones, with about nine tenths occurring only once. The sample comprised blood. Receptors were obtained from a man aged 40-50 years in good health. Both conserved end residues are part of each CDR3. The D gene is left open where the match is weak. Size values are once, few and many counts, or a class for expanded clones, and some rows have none.

abundance: .
j_gene: TRBJ2-4
d_gene: .
v_gene: TRBV5-6
CDR3aa: CASSLAFDSAQYF
CDR3nt: TGTGCCAGCAGCTTGGCCTTCGATTCTGCCCAGTACTTC

abundance: .
j_gene: TRBJ2-2
d_gene: .
v_gene: TRBV11-3
CDR3aa: CASSSAGADTGELFF
CDR3nt: TGTGCCAGCAGCTCCGCCGGGGCCGACACCGGGGAGCTGTTTTTT

abundance: few
j_gene: TRBJ1-2
d_gene: .
v_gene: TRBV5-4
CDR3aa: CASSPLQGYYGYTF
CDR3nt: TGTGCCAGCAGCCCCCTTCAGGGATACTATGGCTACACCTTC

abundance: few
j_gene: TRBJ1-1
d_gene: .
v_gene: TRBV7-2
CDR3aa: CASSLESLTNTEAFF
CDR3nt: TGTGCCAGCAGCTTAGAGTCGTTGACCAACACTGAAGCTTTCTTT

abundance: .
j_gene: TRBJ1-1
d_gene: .
v_gene: TRBV6-6
CDR3aa: CASGGTVQAFF
CDR3nt: TGTGCCAGCGGAGGAACGGTGCAAGCTTTCTTT

abundance: .
j_gene: TRBJ1-5
d_gene: .
v_gene: TRBV2
CDR3aa: CASIRDKLLGQPQHF
CDR3nt: TGTGCCAGCATCCGGGACAAGCTCCTCGGGCAGCCCCAGCATTTT

abundance: .
j_gene: TRBJ1-2
d_gene: TRBD1
v_gene: TRBV30
CDR3aa: CAWSKGAGYGYTF
CDR3nt: TGTGCCTGGAGTAAGGGGGCGGGCTATGGCTACACCTTC

abundance: .
j_gene: TRBJ2-7
d_gene: .
v_gene: TRBV11-3
CDR3aa: CATQKGRGTYEQYF
CDR3nt: TGTGCCACTCAAAAAGGGAGAGGGACCTACGAGCAGTACTTC

abundance: .
j_gene: TRBJ2-6
d_gene: .
v_gene: TRBV3-1/TRBV3-2
CDR3aa: CASSHRQSGANVLTF
CDR3nt: TGTGCCAGCAGCCATAGACAATCTGGGGCCAACGTCCTGACTTTC

abundance: .
j_gene: TRBJ2-6
d_gene: .
v_gene: TRBV6-5
CDR3aa: CASRLPGANVLTF
CDR3nt: TGTGCCAGCAGGCTCCCTGGGGCCAACGTCCTGACTTTC

abundance: .
j_gene: TRBJ2-3
d_gene: .
v_gene: TRBV11-3
CDR3aa: CASSFSEADTQYF
CDR3nt: TGTGCCAGCAGCTTTTCCGAAGCAGATACGCAGTATTTT

abundance: .
j_gene: TRBJ1-4
d_gene: .
v_gene: TRBV20-1
CDR3aa: CSATDRLPFF
CDR3nt: TGCAGTGCCACTGACAGGCTTCCGTTTTTT

abundance: .
j_gene: TRBJ1-1
d_gene: .
v_gene: TRBV2
CDR3aa: CASSDEGMNTEAFF
CDR3nt: TGTGCCAGCAGTGATGAGGGGATGAACACTGAAGCTTTCTTT

abundance: .
j_gene: TRBJ1-6
d_gene: .
v_gene: TRBV5-1
CDR3aa: CASSWGVTDSYNSPLHF
CDR3nt: TGCGCCAGCAGCTGGGGGGTAACCGACAGTTATAATTCACCCCTCCACTTT

abundance: .
j_gene: TRBJ2-7
d_gene: .
v_gene: TRBV3-1/TRBV3-2
CDR3aa: CASSPSSYEQCF
CDR3nt: TGTGCCAGCAGCCCCTCCTCCTACGAGCAGTGCTTC

abundance: .
j_gene: TRBJ1-1
d_gene: .
v_gene: TRBV30
CDR3aa: CAWSVRPGEAFF
CDR3nt: TGTGCCTGGAGTGTACGACCGGGTGAAGCTTTCTTT

abundance: .
j_gene: TRBJ1-5
d_gene: .
v_gene: TRBV2
CDR3aa: CATQGAGNQPQHF
CDR3nt: TGTGCCACCCAAGGCGCAGGGAATCAGCCCCAGCATTTT

abundance: .
j_gene: TRBJ1-1
d_gene: .
v_gene: TRBV5-8
CDR3aa: CASREYVNTEAFF
CDR3nt: TGTGCCAGCAGAGAGTACGTTAACACTGAAGCTTTCTTT

abundance: .
j_gene: TRBJ1-2
d_gene: TRBD1
v_gene: TRBV25-1
CDR3aa: CASSDPGQGNYGYTF
CDR3nt: TGTGCCAGCAGTGACCCGGGACAGGGTAACTATGGCTACACCTTC

abundance: .
j_gene: TRBJ2-3
d_gene: .
v_gene: TRBV18
CDR3aa: CASSSFDSDTQYF
CDR3nt: TGTGCCAGCTCATCGTTCGACTCAGATACGCAGTATTTT

abundance: .
j_gene: TRBJ2-7
d_gene: .
v_gene: TRBV5-5
CDR3aa: CASSPQSRPNGGYEQYF
CDR3nt: TGTGCCAGCAGCCCTCAATCACGGCCCAACGGAGGCTACGAGCAGTACTTC